This passage covers 15 T cell receptor beta chains from one sample sequenced in a study of blood T cell repertoires in COVID-19. Using immunoSEQ multiplex PCR, the repertoire was profiled, and TCRdb retains in-frame clones only, with some absent. The sample consists of tens of thousands of clones, roughly four fifths of them appearing once. Sequenced material: peripheral blood. These receptors were taken from a man in his fifties with active or convalescent COVID-19.

In its sample, this clone was seen a few times. The chain uses TRBV7-2 and TRBJ1-6, with 7 bases that match TRBD1. Germline V lookup: CDR1 SGHTA, CDR2 FQGNSA. J gave up 9 bases and V 3 bases, and 17 bases lay outside the gene matches. The CDR3 consists of 18 residues. The CDR3 region has the DNA TGTGCCAGCAGCTTCATCCGGTCGACAGGGTCCAATACTTCACCCCTCCACTTT. Protein: CASSFIRSTGSNTSPLHF.

V and J are TRBV5-5 and TRBJ1-1; D might be TRBD1 (5 bases). The germline V gene encodes CDR1 SGHKS and CDR2 YYEKEE (reference sequence). The germline V and J ends were trimmed by 0 bases and 8 bases, with 8 bases remaining between them. The CDR3 covers 12 residues. As DNA, the CDR3 is TGTGCCAGCAGCTTGGCCCCAGGGGAAGCTTTCTTT. It is translated as CASSLAPGEAFF.

This chain links TRBV5-1 with TRBJ2-1; D gene unclear. The germline CDR1 and CDR2 sequences are SGHRS and YFSETQ. V was shortened by 0 bases and J by 6 bases, with 10 bases between the two germline ends. CDR3 length equals 14 residues. The CDR3 loop is CASSLAESSNEQFF. The CDR3 nucleotides read TGCGCCAGCAGCTTGGCCGAAAGTAGCAATGAGCAGTTCTTC.

The CDR3 sequence: CAISRTVTGELFF. Here the CDR3 DNA reads TGTGCCATCAGTAGGACAGTTACCGGGGAGCTGTTTTTT. The chain uses TRBV10-3 and TRBJ2-2; TRBD1 is a possible D gene (6 bases). Per the germline V gene, CDR1 is ENHRY and CDR2 is SYGVKD. The CDR3 is 13 amino acids. V was shortened by 5 bases and J by 5 bases, with 9 bases between the two germline ends.

J is TRBJ2-2 and V is TRBV2, with TRBD1 matching 9 bases. The CDR3 covers 15 residues. CDR1 and CDR2 (germline): SNHLY, FYNNEI. The V segment lost 7 bases and the J segment 5 bases; nucleotides outside the gene matches: 8. The CDR3 spells CASTLTGGGTGELFF. As DNA, the CDR3 is TGTGCCAGCACCCTGACAGGGGGGGGTACCGGGGAGCTGTTTTTT. The variable domain in full, with the rest retrieved from reference TRBV2 and TRBJ2-2, is EPEVTQTPSHQVTQMGQEVILRCVPISNHLYFYWYRQILGQKVEFLVSFYNNEISEKSEIFDDQFSVERPDGSNFTLKIRSTKLEDSAMYFCASTLTGGGTGELFFGEGSRLTVL.

This chain joins TRBV5-4 and TRBJ2-2, with a tentative D call TRBD1 (6 bases). Germline loops: CDR1 SGHNT, CDR2 YYREEE (reference sequence). Trimming removed 5 bases at V and 6 bases at J, with 14 bases between. The length of the CDR3 is 14 residues. CDR3 residues: CASSPTGNSGELFF. The CDR3 region has the DNA TGTGCCAGCAGTCCTACAGGGAATTCCGGGGAGCTGTTTTTT.

V and J are TRBV6-5 and TRBJ2-1, with no clear D. The V gene's germline CDR1 is MNHEY and CDR2 SVGAGI. The germline V and J ends were trimmed by 6 bases and 5 bases, with 11 bases remaining between them. The CDR3 sequence is 13 residues long. The chain's CDR3 is CASRTSLNNEQFF. The CDR3 coding sequence is TGTGCCAGCAGGACTTCACTAAACAATGAGCAGTTCTTC.

This rearrangement joins TRBV4-3 to TRBJ2-5; 11 bases fit TRBD1. After removal of 1 base from V and 4 bases from J, the junction contained 5 bases not matched to a gene. This CDR3 is 16 amino acids long. CDR1 and CDR2 (germline): LGHNA, YSLEER. CDR3 sequence (DNA): TGCGCCAGCAGCCAAGCTCCGGGACAGGGGGGAGAGACCCAGTACTTC. Amino acid sequence: CASSQAPGQGGETQYF.

The V and J genes are TRBV28 and TRBJ2-1; 9 nucleotides align to TRBD1. Germline V lookup: CDR1 MDHEN, CDR2 SYDVKM. The CDR3 is 15 amino acids. J gave up 1 base and V 6 bases, and 4 bases lay outside the gene matches. This chain's CDR3 is CASRSGQGSYNEQFF. The DNA for the CDR3 is TGTGCCAGCAGATCGGGACAGGGATCCTACAATGAGCAGTTCTTC.

The table lists this clone with a count of one. J is TRBJ2-5 and V is TRBV10-3; the match to TRBD1 covers 9 bases. Germline CDR1 reads ENHRY; CDR2 reads SYGVKD. The trim removed 10 bases at V and 4 bases at J, leaving 4 bases unmatched. CDR3 length: 12 residues. The CDR3 DNA sequence: TGTGCCAGCGGGACAGGGTTAGAGACCCAGTACTTC. It translates to CASGTGLETQYF.

The rearrangement links TRBV13 to TRBJ1-3; 12 bases are shared with TRBD1. This CDR3 comprises 14 residues. Germline CDR1 reads PRHDT; CDR2 reads FYEKMQ (reference sequence). V lost 4 bases to trimming and J lost 7 bases; unmatched junction nucleotides: 2. The CDR3 nucleotides are TGTGCCAGCAGCTCGGGACAGGGGGCTAACACCATATATTTT. Protein product: CASSSGQGANTIYF.

V gene TRBV27 combines with J gene TRBJ2-1; 9 bases fit TRBD2. The CDR3 is 17 residues long. V was pared by 6 bases and J by 3 bases, with 12 bases of the junction left unmatched. Looked up from germline, CDR1 is MNHEY and CDR2 is SMNVEV (reference sequence). The CDR3 DNA follows: TGTGCCAGCAGCTCGTATAGCGGGGGCCTTTTCTACAATGAGCAGTTCTTC. Its protein is CASSSYSGGLFYNEQFF.

This chain joins TRBV6-2 or TRBV6-3 and TRBJ1-1; unclear D gene. Germline V gene data show CDR1 as MNHEY and CDR2 as SVGEGT. Between the trimmed V and J ends, which lost 2 bases and 8 bases, there was a span of 15 bases. The CDR3 runs 14 residues. In DNA form, the CDR3 reads TGTGCCAGCAGTTACGCCAGGTTGGGAGGAGAAGCTTTCTTT. This codes for CASSYARLGGEAFF.

This clone was seen a handful of times. The chain joins TRBV19 to TRBJ2-2, with D possibly being TRBD2 (5 bases). This CDR3 is 16 amino acids long. V was clipped by 1 base and J by 0 bases, with 9 bases between them. CDR1 and CDR2 (germline): LNHDA, SQIVND (reference sequence). CDR3 nucleotide sequence: TGTGCCAGTAGTATAGGGCCGGGGACGAACACCGGGGAGCTGTTTTTT. Its protein product is CASSIGPGTNTGELFF.

The chain joins TRBV10-3 to TRBJ1-1; 9 positions agree with TRBD1. Germline CDR1 is ENHRY and CDR2 is SYGVKD. This CDR3 comprises 12 residues. Germline trimming cut 6 bases from V and 4 bases from J; bases unmatched to any gene: 0. The CDR3 DNA reads TGTGCCATCAGGACAGGGGGCACTGAAGCTTTCTTT. Protein product: CAIRTGGTEAFF.